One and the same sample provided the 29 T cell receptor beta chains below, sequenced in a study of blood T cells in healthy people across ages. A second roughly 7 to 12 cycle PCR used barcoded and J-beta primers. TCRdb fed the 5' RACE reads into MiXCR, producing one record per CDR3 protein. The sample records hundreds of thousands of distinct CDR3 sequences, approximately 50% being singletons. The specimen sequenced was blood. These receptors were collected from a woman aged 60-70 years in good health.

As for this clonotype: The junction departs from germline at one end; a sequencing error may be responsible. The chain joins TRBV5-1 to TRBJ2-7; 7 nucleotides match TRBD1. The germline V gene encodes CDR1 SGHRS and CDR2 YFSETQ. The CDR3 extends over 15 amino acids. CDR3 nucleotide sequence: TGCGCCAGCAGCTTTCGACAGGGAAGATCCTATGAGCAGTACTTC. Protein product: CASSFRQGRSYEQYF.

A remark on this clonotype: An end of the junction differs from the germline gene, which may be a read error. This CDR3 reads CSVEQGGTETFF. The DNA for the CDR3 is TGCAGCGTCGAACAGGGGGGTACTGAAACTTTCTTT. The chain employs TRBV29-1 and TRBJ1-1; 8 bases are shared with TRBD1. Germline V gene sequence: CDR1 SQVTM, CDR2 ANQGSEA. This CDR3 has 12 amino acids.

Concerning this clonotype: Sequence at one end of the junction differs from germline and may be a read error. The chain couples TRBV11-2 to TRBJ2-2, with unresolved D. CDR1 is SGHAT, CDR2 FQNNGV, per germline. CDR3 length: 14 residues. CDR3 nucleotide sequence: TGTGCCAGCAAATCCAGGAGAGAAACCGAGGAGCTGTTTTTT. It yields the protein CASKSRRETEELFF.

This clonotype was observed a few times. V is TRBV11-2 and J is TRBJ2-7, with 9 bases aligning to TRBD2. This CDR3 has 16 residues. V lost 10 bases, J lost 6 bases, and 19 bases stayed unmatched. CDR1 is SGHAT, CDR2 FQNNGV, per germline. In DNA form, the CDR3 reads TGTGCCACCCGCCCGATAGCGGGAGTCCTCCCTCGCGAGCAGTACTTC. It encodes CATRPIAGVLPREQYF.

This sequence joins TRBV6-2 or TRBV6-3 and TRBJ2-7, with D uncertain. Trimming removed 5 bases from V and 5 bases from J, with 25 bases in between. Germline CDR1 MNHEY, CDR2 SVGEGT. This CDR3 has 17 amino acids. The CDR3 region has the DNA TGTGCCAGCAGTGACGGTGTTAGGTTCAAAAATCCGAACGAGCAGTACTTC. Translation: CASSDGVRFKNPNEQYF.

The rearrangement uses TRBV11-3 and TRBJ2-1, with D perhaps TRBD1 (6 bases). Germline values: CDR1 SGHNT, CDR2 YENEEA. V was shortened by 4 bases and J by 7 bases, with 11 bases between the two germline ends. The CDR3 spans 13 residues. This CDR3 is CASSSGGLNEQFF. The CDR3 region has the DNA TGTGCCAGCAGCTCTGGGGGCCTGAATGAGCAGTTCTTC.

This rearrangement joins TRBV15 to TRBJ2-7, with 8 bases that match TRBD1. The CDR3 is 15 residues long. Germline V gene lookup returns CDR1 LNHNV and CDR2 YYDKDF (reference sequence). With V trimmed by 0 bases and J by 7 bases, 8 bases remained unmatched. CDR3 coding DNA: TGTGCCACCAGCAGAGATCTGGGGACAGGAAAAGAGCAGTACTTC. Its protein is CATSRDLGTGKEQYF.

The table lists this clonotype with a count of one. CDR3 protein: CASSLREGDQPQHF. Written as DNA, the CDR3 is TGTGCCAGCAGTTTGCGGGAAGGGGACCAGCCCCAGCATTTT. This chain joins TRBV12-3 or TRBV12-4 and TRBJ1-5; D is perhaps TRBD1 (5 bases). The CDR3 spans 14 residues. V lost 3 bases to trimming and J lost 7 bases, with 13 bases between them.

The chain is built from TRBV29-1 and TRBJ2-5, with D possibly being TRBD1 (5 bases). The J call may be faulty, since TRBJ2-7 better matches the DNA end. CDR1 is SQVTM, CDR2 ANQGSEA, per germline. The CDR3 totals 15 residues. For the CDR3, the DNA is TGCAGCGTGCGGAGAGGCAGGGATTTCCCCTACGAGCAGTACTTC. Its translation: CSVRRGRDFPYEQYF.

CDR3 DNA: TGCGCCAGCAGCCAAGTCTCAGGGGCCAGATCTGGAAACACCATATATTTT. Protein product: CASSQVSGARSGNTIYF. V usage is TRBV4-3 and J usage is TRBJ1-3; TRBD1 is a possible D gene (6 bases). Per germline, CDR1 LGHNA and CDR2 YSLEER. The CDR3 runs to 17 residues. The V end lost 1 base, the J end lost 1 base, and 14 bases lay between the germline ends.

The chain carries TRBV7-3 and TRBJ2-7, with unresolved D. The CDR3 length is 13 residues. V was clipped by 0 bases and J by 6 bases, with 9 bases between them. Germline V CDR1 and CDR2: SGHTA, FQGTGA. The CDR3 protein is CASSLTLHSEQYF. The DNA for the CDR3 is TGTGCCAGCAGCTTAACCCTACACTCCGAGCAGTACTTC.

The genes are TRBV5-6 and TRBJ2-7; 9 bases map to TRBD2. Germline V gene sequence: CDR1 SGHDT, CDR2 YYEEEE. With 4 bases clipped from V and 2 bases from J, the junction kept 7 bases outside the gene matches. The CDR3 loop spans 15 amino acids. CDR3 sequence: CASSRGLAGTYEQYF. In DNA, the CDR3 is TGTGCCAGCAGCCGGGGCCTAGCGGGAACCTACGAGCAGTACTTC.

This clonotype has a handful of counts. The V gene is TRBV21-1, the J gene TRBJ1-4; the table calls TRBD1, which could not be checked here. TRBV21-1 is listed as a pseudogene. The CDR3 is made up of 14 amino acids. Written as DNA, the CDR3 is TGTGCCAGCACCCCGGGACAGGGGGATGAAAAACTGTTTTTT. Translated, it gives CASTPGQGDEKLFF.

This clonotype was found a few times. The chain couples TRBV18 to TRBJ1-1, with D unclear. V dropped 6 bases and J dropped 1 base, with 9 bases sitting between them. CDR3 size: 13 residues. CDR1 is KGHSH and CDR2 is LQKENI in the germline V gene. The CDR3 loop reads CASSLSSNTEAFF. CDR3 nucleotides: TGTGCCAGCTCCCTCAGCTCGAACACTGAAGCTTTCTTT.

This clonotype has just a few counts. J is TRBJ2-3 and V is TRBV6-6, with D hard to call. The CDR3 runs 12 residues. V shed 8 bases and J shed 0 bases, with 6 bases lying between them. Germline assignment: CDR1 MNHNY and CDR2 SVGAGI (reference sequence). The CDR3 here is CASERSTDTQYF. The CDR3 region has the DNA TGTGCCAGCGAAAGAAGCACAGATACGCAGTATTTT.

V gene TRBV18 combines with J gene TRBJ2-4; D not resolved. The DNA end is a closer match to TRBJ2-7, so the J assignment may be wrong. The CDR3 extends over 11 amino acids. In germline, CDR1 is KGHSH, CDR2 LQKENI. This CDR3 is CASSPKNEQYF. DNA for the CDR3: TGTGCCAGCTCACCGAAGAACGAGCAGTACTTC.

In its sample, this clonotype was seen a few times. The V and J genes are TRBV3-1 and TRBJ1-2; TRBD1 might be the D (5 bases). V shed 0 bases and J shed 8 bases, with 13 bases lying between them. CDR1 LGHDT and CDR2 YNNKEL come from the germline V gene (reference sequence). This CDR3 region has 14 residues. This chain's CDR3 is CASSQDLAGEGYTF. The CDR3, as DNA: TGTGCCAGCAGCCAAGATCTGGCGGGGGAAGGCTACACCTTC. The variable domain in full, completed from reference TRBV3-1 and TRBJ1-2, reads DTAVSQTPKYLVTQMGNDKSIKCEQNLGHDTMYWYKQDSKKFLKIMFSYNNKELIINETVPNRFSPKSPDKAHLNLHINSLELGDSAVYFCASSQDLAGEGYTFGSGTRLTVV.

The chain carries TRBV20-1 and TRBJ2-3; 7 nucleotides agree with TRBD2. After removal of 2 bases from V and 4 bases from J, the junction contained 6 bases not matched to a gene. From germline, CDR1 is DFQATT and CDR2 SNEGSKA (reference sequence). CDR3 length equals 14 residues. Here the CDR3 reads CSARPGLVPDTQYF. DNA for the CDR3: TGCAGTGCTAGACCCGGACTAGTCCCAGATACGCAGTATTTT.

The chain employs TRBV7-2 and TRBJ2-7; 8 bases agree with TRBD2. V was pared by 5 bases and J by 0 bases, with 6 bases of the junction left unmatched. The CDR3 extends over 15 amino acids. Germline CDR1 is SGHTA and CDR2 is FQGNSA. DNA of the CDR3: TGTGCCAGCAGCCCCACTAGCGGTGGCTCCTACGAGCAGTACTTC. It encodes CASSPTSGGSYEQYF.

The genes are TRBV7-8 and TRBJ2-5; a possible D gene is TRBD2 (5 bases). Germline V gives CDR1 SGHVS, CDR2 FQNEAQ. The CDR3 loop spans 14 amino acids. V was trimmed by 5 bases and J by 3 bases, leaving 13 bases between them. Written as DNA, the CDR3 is TGTGCCAGCAGCCCTCGGACTCGAAAAGAGACCCAGTACTTC. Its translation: CASSPRTRKETQYF.

The DNA of the CDR3 is TGTGCCAGCAGCTGGACAGGGGAAGGTCGTGCCGGGGAGCTGTTTTTT. Protein product: CASSWTGEGRAGELFF. This chain joins TRBV12-3 or TRBV12-4 and TRBJ2-2; 9 bases are a match to TRBD1. Losses at the gene ends were 6 bases for V and 6 bases for J; bases not matched to a gene: 11. The CDR3 consists of 16 residues.

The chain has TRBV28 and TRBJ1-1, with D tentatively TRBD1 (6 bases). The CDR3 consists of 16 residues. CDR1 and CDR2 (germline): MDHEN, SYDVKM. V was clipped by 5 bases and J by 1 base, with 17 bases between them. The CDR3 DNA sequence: TGTGCCAGCAGTCCCCTCTCGGGGGGCCGGAACACTGAAGCTTTCTTT. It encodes CASSPLSGGRNTEAFF. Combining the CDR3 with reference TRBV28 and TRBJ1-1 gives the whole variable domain DVKVTQSSRYLVKRTGEKVFLECVQDMDHENMFWYRQDPGLGLRLIYFSYDVKMKEKGDIPEGYSVSREKKERFSLILESASTNQTSMYLCASSPLSGGRNTEAFFGQGTRLTVV.

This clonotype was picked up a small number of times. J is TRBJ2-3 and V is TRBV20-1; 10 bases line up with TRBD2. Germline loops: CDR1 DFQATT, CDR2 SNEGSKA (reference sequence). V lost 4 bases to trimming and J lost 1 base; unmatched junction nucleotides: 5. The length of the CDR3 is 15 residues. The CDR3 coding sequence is TGCAGTGCTACTGGACTAGCGGCGCGCACAGATACGCAGTATTTT. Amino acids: CSATGLAARTDTQYF.

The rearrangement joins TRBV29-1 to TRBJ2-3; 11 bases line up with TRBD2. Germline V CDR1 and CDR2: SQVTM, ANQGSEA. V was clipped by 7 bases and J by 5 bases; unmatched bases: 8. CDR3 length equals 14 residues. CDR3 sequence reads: CSATSGGLGDTQYF. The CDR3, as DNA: TGCAGCGCTACTAGCGGGGGCTTGGGAGATACGCAGTATTTT.

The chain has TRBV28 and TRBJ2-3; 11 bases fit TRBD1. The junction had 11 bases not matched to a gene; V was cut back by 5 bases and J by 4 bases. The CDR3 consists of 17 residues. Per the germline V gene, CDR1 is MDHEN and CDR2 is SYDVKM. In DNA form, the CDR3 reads TGTGCCAGCAGTCCCTACCCCTGGACAGGGGGCTCAGATACGCAGTATTTT. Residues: CASSPYPWTGGSDTQYF. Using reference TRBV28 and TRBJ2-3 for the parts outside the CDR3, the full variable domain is DVKVTQSSRYLVKRTGEKVFLECVQDMDHENMFWYRQDPGLGLRLIYFSYDVKMKEKGDIPEGYSVSREKKERFSLILESASTNQTSMYLCASSPYPWTGGSDTQYFGPGTRLTVL.

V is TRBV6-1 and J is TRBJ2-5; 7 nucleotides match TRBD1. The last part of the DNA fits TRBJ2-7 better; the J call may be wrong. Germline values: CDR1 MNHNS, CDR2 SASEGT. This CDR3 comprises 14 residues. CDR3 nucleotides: TGTGCCAGCAGTGAAGTAGGGACAGATTACGAGCAGTACTTC. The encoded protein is CASSEVGTDYEQYF.

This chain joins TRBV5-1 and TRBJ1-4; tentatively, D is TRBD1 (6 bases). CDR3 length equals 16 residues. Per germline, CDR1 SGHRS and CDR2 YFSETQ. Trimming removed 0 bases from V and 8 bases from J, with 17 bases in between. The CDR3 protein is CASSLGVGQGREKLFF. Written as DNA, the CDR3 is TGCGCCAGCAGCTTGGGAGTTGGGCAGGGGCGAGAAAAACTGTTTTTT.

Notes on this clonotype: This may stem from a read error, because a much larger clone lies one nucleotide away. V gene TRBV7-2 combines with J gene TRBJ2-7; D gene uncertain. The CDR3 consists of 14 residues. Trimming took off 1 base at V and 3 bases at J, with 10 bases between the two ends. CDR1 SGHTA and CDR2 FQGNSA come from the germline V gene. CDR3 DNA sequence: TGTGCCAGCAGCTTAGGTTTATCGGACTACGAGCAGTACTTC. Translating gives CASSLGLSDYEQYF.

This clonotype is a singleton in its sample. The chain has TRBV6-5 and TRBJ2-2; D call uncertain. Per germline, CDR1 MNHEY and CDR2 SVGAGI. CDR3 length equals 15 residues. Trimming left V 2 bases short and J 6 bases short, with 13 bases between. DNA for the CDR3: TGTGCCAGCAGTTACGCCCAGTGGGTGGCCGGGGAGCTGTTTTTT. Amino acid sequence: CASSYAQWVAGELFF.